The sequence of this TCR beta chain was determined in a study of CD8+ T cells in alopecia areata. CDR3 length: 12 amino acids. Trimming took 5 bases from V and 4 from J, leaving 11 bases between them. Germline CDR1 reads SQVTM; CDR2 reads ANQGSEA. Treatment noted: oral pan-JAK inhibitor, 5-10 mg twice daily. Extracted RNA was reverse transcribed into cDNA, the sequencing template. Sequencing used immunoSEQ multiplex PCR; TCRdb keeps in-frame clones, though not all of them. The table includes 150,000 to 200,000 clones, 60% detected once. This rearrangement joins TRBV29-1 to TRBJ1-2, with D maybe TRBD1 (5 bases). This TCR derives from a human donor with alopecia areata. Sample: CD4+ T cells sorted from blood, taken at week 24, from a patient treated with tofacitinib. CDR3 bases: TGCAGCGTTAGACTTGACAGCTATGGCTACACCTTC. Translating it yields CSVRLDSYGYTF.